This is a list of T cell receptor beta chains from one sample in a study of shared clonotypes between healthy human individuals. This table comes from immunoSEQ multiplex PCR, and its TCRdb copy is limited to in-frame clones, with some not included. Among 2 million to 2.5 million clones listed, over 90% were seen once. The sample comprised naive CD4+ T cells from PBMCs. The receptors derive from a man aged 18 to 35 in good health. Some clones in this sample may be carry-over from other donors' samples. Both conserved end residues are part of each CDR3. D genes are given only for firm matches. The size entry is marked missing in some rows and otherwise reads once, few, many or a size class.

>TRBJ2-7|TRBV4-2|TRBD2|-
CASSHENGAGNGGGRTFSRDEQYF
TGTGCCAGCAGCCATGAAAATGGCGCTGGGAACGGGGGCGGGAGGACTTTTTCAAGGGACGAGCAGTACTTC
>TRBJ2-3|TRBV28|-|once
CASTGDSRTDTQYF
TGTGCCAGCACTGGGGACTCTCGCACAGATACGCAGTATTTT
>TRBJ1-4|TRBV30|-|-
CAWTGANEKLFF
TGTGCCTGGACAGGTGCCAATGAAAAACTGTTTTTT
>TRBJ2-7|TRBV6-5|-|-
CASSYSWQGSYEQYF
TGTGCCAGCAGTTATTCCTGGCAGGGTTCCTACGAGCAGTACTTC
>TRBJ2-5|TRBV5-1|-|once
CASSFPGGQYF
TGCGCCAGCAGCTTCCCCGGGGGCCAGTACTTC
>TRBJ2-7|TRBV14|-|-
CASSQDPGREQYF
TGTGCCAGCAGCCAAGATCCAGGGCGGGAGCAGTACTTC
>TRBJ2-7|TRBV7-2|-|-
CASRSTNENPPEQYF
TGTGCCAGCAGAAGCACCAATGAGAACCCCCCCGAGCAGTACTTC
>TRBJ2-7|TRBV9|TRBD1|-
CASSAGGADHSYEQYF
TGTGCCAGCAGCGCAGGGGGAGCGGATCATTCCTACGAGCAGTACTTC
>TRBJ1-5|TRBV7-2|-|few
CASSQRTRYSNQPQHF
TGTGCCAGCAGCCAGAGGACGCGGTATAGCAATCAGCCCCAGCATTTT
>TRBJ1-1|TRBV19|TRBD1|-
CASSSEPWTGPNTEAFF
TGTGCCAGTAGTTCCGAACCATGGACAGGCCCGAACACTGAAGCTTTCTTT
>TRBJ2-7|TRBV5-1|TRBD2|-
CASSIGHSGLAGEQYF
TGCGCCAGCAGCATAGGACATTCGGGATTAGCGGGGGAGCAGTACTTC
>TRBJ2-5|TRBV5-1|-|-
CASSLSSGVETQYF
TGCGCCAGCAGCCTTTCAAGCGGAGTTGAGACCCAGTACTTC
>TRBJ2-1|TRBV7-9|-|-
CASSSTLGGGNTYNEQFF
TGTGCCAGCAGCTCAACCCTAGGGGGTGGCAATACTTACAATGAGCAGTTCTTC
>TRBJ1-5|TRBV7-2|-|-
CASSFAIGGMGNQPQHF
TGTGCCAGCAGCTTCGCGATCGGGGGGATGGGCAATCAGCCCCAGCATTTT
>TRBJ2-1|TRBV20-1|-|-
CSAPRNEQFF
TGCAGCGCCCCGAGGAATGAGCAGTTCTTC
>TRBJ1-3|TRBV19|TRBD1|-
CASSIDGPGTGAYSGNTIYF
TGTGCCAGTAGTATAGACGGGCCGGGGACAGGGGCCTACTCTGGAAACACCATATATTTT
>TRBJ1-3|TRBV5-5|TRBD1|-
CASSGNRGGNTIYF
TGTGCCAGCAGCGGCAACAGGGGTGGAAACACCATATATTTT
>TRBJ2-3|TRBV6-1|-|-
CASRFGTDTQYF
TGTGCCAGCAGATTCGGCACAGATACGCAGTATTTT
>TRBJ2-2|TRBV28|-|-
CASSFAYRGKDTGELFF
TGTGCCAGCAGTTTTGCTTATCGGGGCAAGGACACCGGGGAGCTGTTTTTT
>TRBJ2-7|TRBV28|TRBD1|-
CASSPPGTGVAYEQYF
TGTGCCAGCAGTCCCCCCGGGACAGGGGTGGCTTACGAGCAGTACTTC